This T cell receptor beta chain emerged from a study of a mutant IDH1 vaccine in newly diagnosed glioma. Study-wide context: There were 62.5% males and around 38% females among treated patients, whose mean age was approximately 38 years. General study findings and limits: Evidence of vaccine-induced immune responses was documented in 85% to 95% of patients.

Sequenced by immunoSEQ multiplex PCR; TCRdb stores in-frame clones only, minus some. The sample holds about 72,000 clones, around 82% seen once. CDR1 and CDR2 from the germline V gene are SEHNR and FQNEAQ (reference sequence). The CDR3 loop spans 15 amino acids. The V end lost 5 bases, the J end lost 4 bases, and 14 bases lay between the germline ends. Of note for this clone: Its antigen is unknown.

Time point indicated: week 35, safety follow-up. The study gave 300 ug of mutant IDH1 20-mer peptide per vaccine dose, with topical imiquimod. Across weeks 1, 3, 5, 7, 11, 15, 19 and 23, patients received a vaccination each time, eight in all. The material was PBMCs, obtained from a glioma patient whose treatment included an IDH1 peptide vaccine. The chain carries TRBV7-9 and TRBJ1-4, with D possibly being TRBD1 (6 bases). The receptor's source is a man between 18 and 29 years old with glioma. The CDR3 DNA sequence: TGTGCCAGCAGCCAAGGGGGGCAGATTAATGAAAAACTGTTTTTT. Translated: CASSQGGQINEKLFF.